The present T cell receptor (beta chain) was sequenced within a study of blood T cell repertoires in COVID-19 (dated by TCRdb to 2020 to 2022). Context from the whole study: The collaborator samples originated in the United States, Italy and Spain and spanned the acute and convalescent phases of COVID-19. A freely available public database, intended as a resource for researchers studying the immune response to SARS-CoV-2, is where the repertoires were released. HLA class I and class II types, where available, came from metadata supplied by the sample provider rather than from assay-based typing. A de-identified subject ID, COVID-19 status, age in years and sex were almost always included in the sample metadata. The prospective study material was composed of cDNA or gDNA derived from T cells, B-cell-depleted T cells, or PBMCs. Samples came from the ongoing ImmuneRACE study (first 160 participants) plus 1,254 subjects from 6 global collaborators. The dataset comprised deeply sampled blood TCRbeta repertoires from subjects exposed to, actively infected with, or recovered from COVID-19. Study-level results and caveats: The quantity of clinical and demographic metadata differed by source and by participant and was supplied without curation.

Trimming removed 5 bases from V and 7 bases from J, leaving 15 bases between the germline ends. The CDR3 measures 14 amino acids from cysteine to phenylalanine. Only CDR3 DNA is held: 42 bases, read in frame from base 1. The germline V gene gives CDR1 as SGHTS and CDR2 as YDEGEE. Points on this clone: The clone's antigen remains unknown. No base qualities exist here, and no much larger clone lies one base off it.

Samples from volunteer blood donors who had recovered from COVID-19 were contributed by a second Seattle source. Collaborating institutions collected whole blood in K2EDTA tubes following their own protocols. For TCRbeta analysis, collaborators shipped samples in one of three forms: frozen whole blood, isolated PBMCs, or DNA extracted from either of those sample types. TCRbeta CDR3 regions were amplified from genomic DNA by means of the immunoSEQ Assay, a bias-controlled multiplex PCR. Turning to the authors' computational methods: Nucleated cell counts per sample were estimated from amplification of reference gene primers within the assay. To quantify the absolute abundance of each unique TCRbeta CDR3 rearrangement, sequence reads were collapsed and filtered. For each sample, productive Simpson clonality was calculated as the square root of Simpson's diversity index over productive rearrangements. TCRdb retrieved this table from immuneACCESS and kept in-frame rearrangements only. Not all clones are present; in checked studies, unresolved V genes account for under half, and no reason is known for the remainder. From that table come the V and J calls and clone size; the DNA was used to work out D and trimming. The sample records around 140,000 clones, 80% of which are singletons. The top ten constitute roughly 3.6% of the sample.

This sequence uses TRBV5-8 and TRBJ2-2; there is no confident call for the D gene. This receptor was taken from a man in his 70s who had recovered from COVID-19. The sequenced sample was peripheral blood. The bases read TGTGCCAGCAGAATCCGGGTGTCCAGCGGGGAGCTGTTTTTT. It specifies CASRIRVSSGELFF.